Sequencing of this T cell receptor (beta chain) was carried out in a study of T-cell memory formation after mild COVID-19. Study-wide points: Clones that got smaller from day 15 to 85 had even CD4/CD8, while clones growing later tipped toward CD4+.

It was 5'RACE with constant-segment primers that produced the TCR alpha and TCR beta cDNA libraries, which carried sample barcodes and UMIs. TCRdb redid the calling of the 5' RACE reads with MiXCR, one entry per CDR3 protein. The sample consists of over 120,000 distinct CDR3 sequences, 20% to 25% of them appearing once. Details on this clonotype: Antigen specificity is unknown.

This CDR3 spans 15 amino acids. V gave up 0 bases and J gave up 1 base, with 12 bases separating them. The germline gives CDR1 SQVTM, CDR2 ANQGSEA. The chain combines TRBV29-1 with TRBJ1-2, with D possibly matching TRBD1 (5 bases). The source of this sequence is an adult woman who had mild COVID-19 (a few samples of this study predate the infection). Cell type and time point are not known. Material for sequencing was PBMCs or a T cell subset sorted from them (not recorded which). This chain's CDR3 is CSVEDSTVFNYGYTF. CDR3 coding DNA: TGCAGCGTTGAAGACTCGACAGTCTTTAACTATGGCTACACCTTC.